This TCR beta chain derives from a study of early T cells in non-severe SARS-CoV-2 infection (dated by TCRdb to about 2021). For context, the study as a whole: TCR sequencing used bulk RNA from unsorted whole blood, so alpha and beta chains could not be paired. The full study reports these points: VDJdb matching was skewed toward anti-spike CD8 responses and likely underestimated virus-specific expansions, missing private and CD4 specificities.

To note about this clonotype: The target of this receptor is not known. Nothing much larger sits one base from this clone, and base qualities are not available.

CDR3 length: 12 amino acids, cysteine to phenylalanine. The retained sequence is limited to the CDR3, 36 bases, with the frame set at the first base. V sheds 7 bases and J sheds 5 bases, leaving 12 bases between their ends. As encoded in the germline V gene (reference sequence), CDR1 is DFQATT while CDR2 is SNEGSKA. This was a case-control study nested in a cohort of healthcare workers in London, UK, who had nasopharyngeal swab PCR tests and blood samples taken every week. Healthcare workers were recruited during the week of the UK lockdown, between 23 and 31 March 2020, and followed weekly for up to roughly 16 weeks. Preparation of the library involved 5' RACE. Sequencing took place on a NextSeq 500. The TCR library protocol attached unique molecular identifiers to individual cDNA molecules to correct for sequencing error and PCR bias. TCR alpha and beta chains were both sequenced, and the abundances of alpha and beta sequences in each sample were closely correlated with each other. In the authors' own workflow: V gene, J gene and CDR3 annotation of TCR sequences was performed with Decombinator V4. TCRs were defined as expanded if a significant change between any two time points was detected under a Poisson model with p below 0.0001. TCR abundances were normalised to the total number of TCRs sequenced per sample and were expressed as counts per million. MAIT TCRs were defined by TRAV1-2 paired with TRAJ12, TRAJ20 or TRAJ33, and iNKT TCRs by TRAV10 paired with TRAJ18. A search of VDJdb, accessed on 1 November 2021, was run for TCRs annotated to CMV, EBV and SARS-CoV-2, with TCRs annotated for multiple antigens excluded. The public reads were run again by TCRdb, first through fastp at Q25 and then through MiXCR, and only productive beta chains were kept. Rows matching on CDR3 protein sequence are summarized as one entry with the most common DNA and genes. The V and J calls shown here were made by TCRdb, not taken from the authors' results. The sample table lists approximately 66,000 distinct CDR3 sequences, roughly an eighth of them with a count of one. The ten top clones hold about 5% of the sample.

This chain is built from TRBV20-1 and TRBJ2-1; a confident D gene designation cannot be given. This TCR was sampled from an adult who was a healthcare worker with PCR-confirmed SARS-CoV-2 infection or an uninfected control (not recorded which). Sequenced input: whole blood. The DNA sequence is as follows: TGCAGTGGTATTAGGGTTCACAATGAGCAGTTCTTC. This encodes CSGIRVHNEQFF.